The 19 T cell receptor beta chains below come from one sample, sequenced in a study of blood T cells in healthy people across ages. It was with a sample-barcoded 5' primer and a J-beta primer mix that a second PCR of roughly 7 to 12 cycles was run. A single record per CDR3 protein comes from TCRdb applying MiXCR to the 5' RACE reads. The profile shows 1.5 million to 1.9 million distinct CDR3 sequences, approximately 42% of them singletons. The sample consisted of blood. Receptors originate from a woman aged 18-35 years in good health.

This clonotype was seen a handful of times. The J gene is TRBJ2-1, the V gene TRBV20-1; a weak D match, TRBD2 (5 bases). The CDR3 consists of 15 residues. V lost 0 bases and J lost 3, with 12 bases in between. Germline CDR1 reads DFQATT; CDR2 reads SNEGSKA (reference sequence). CDR3 nucleotides: TGCAGTGCTAGAGATCGGAAGCGGAACTACAATGAGCAGTTCTTC. Its protein product is CSARDRKRNYNEQFF.

Points on this clonotype: One base away lies a much larger clone, so this may be a sequencing read error. The chain couples TRBV29-1 to TRBJ2-1, with D hard to call. Germline lookup yields CDR1 SQVTM and CDR2 ANQGSEA. The CDR3 runs to 14 residues. V lost 3 bases and J 0 bases, leaving 9 bases between the germline ends. The chain's CDR3 is CSVDQGYSYNEQFF. The CDR3 DNA reads TGCAGCGTTGATCAAGGGTACTCCTACAATGAGCAGTTCTTC.

The rearrangement joins TRBV20-1 to TRBJ1-5; 7 bases map to TRBD1. CDR3 length equals 16 residues. Germline-derived CDR1 and CDR2 are DFQATT and SNEGSKA (reference sequence). Losses at the gene ends were 2 bases for V and 1 base for J; bases not matched to a gene: 8. CDR3 sequence: CSARPWDSESNQPQHF. DNA for the CDR3: TGCAGTGCTAGACCTTGGGACAGTGAAAGCAATCAGCCCCAGCATTTT.

This chain links TRBV9 with TRBJ2-6; D gene ambiguous. The germline V gene encodes CDR1 SGDLS and CDR2 YYNGEE. There are 16 residues in the CDR3. V lost 0 bases, J lost 0 bases, and 7 bases lay in between. CDR3 nucleotide sequence: TGTGCCAGCAGCGTAGCTTCCAGCTCTGGGGCCAACGTCCTGACTTTC. This gives the protein CASSVASSSGANVLTF.

On this clonotype: The junction and the germline gene differ at one end; a read error may be behind it. The V gene is TRBV27, the J gene TRBJ2-1; tentatively, D is TRBD1 (5 bases). CDR1 is MNHEY and CDR2 is SMNVEV in the germline V gene (reference sequence). This CDR3 is built from 14 residues. The CDR3 loop is CAGSLNTRVNEQFF. CDR3 nucleotides: TGTGCCGGCAGTTTAAACACCAGGGTCAATGAGCAGTTCTTC.

The chain joins TRBV5-1 to TRBJ1-4; possibly TRBD1 for D (5 bases). The CDR3 loop spans 15 amino acids. Germline-derived CDR1 and CDR2 are SGHRS and YFSETQ. The V gene lost 4 bases and the J gene lost 7 bases, with 17 bases spanning the gap. The CDR3 here is CASSRGSSSGEKLFF. Here the CDR3 DNA reads TGCGCCAGCAGCCGGGGCTCCTCGAGCGGTGAAAAACTGTTTTTT.

This chain uses TRBV6-1 with TRBJ1-5; D may be TRBD1 (6 bases). This CDR3 spans 16 amino acids. Germline V lookup: CDR1 MNHNS, CDR2 SASEGT. Deletions cut 1 base from V and 0 bases from J, with 10 bases between. CDR3 region: CASSEVWGHSNQPQHF. CDR3 coding DNA: TGTGCCAGCAGTGAAGTATGGGGGCATAGCAATCAGCCCCAGCATTTT.

This clonotype has more than one count but fewer than ten. The CDR3 DNA sequence: TGCGCCAGCAGCCAAGAGTGGGCTAGCGGGAGCTCCTACAATGAGCAGTTCTTC. Translation: CASSQEWASGSSYNEQFF. This chain links TRBV4-3 with TRBJ2-1; 10 bases line up with TRBD2. CDR1 and CDR2 (germline): LGHNA, YSLEER. J lost 0 bases, V lost 0 bases, and 5 bases had no gene match. CDR3 size: 18 residues.

The chain carries TRBV28 and TRBJ1-1; 9 nucleotides agree with TRBD1. The CDR3 has 19 amino acids. Per the germline V gene, CDR1 is MDHEN and CDR2 is SYDVKM. J lost 0 bases, V lost 3 bases, and 14 bases had no gene match. CDR3 sequence reads: CASSFVWGQGGLMNTEAFF. The CDR3 nucleotides read TGTGCCAGCAGTTTTGTCTGGGGACAGGGAGGACTCATGAACACTGAAGCTTTCTTT.

The chain joins TRBV28 to TRBJ1-5; D not certain. The CDR3 extends over 14 amino acids. V lost 8 bases and J lost 1, with 12 bases in between. CDR1 is MDHEN, CDR2 SYDVKM, per germline. This CDR3 is CASHAPGSNQPQHF. The CDR3 region has the DNA TGTGCCAGCCATGCACCGGGAAGCAATCAGCCCCAGCATTTT.

In its sample, this clonotype was seen a few times. This chain connects TRBV27 to TRBJ2-4; D not certain. The CDR3 is 12 amino acids. CDR1 and CDR2 (germline): MNHEY, SMNVEV (reference sequence). V shed 6 bases and J shed 6 bases, with 9 bases lying between them. CDR3 amino acids: CASRDLGNIQYF. CDR3 sequence (DNA): TGTGCCAGCAGGGACCTTGGAAACATTCAGTACTTC.

As for this clonotype: A read error may explain this, as a much larger clone is one base away. The chain links TRBV6-5 to TRBJ2-5, with 8 bases fitting TRBD1. This CDR3 comprises 16 residues. Trimming at V came to 6 bases and at J to 11 bases, leaving 20 bases not matched to a gene. Germline V gene sequence: CDR1 MNHEY, CDR2 SVGAGI. In DNA, the CDR3 is TGTGCCAGCAGCCCCAGGACAGGGTCATTTTTCCATGAGCAGTACTTC. Translating it yields CASSPRTGSFFHEQYF.

This chain joins TRBV29-1 and TRBJ1-2, with no clear D. V shed 1 base and J shed 8 bases, with 11 bases lying between them. The CDR3 totals 12 residues. Germline CDR1 SQVTM, CDR2 ANQGSEA. CDR3 residues: CSVEVAGCGYTF. The CDR3 DNA reads TGCAGCGTTGAAGTAGCAGGCTGCGGCTACACCTTC.

This chain uses TRBV15 with TRBJ1-5; perhaps TRBD1 as D (5 bases). V lost 6 bases, J lost 6 bases, and 15 bases lay in between. Germline lookup yields CDR1 LNHNV and CDR2 YYDKDF (reference sequence). This CDR3 is built from 14 residues. CDR3 sequence: CATSWPGLSQPQHF. In DNA form, the CDR3 reads TGTGCCACCAGTTGGCCGGGACTCAGTCAGCCCCAGCATTTT.

A word on this clonotype: With a much larger clone just one base away, this may be a read error. The CDR3 DNA follows: TGTGCCTGCAGTGATATGAGGGATCCGACTTACTACGAGCAGTACTTC. Amino acids: CACSDMRDPTYYEQYF. This rearrangement joins TRBV25-1 to TRBJ2-7, with D possibly matching TRBD2 (5 bases). Germline CDR1 reads MGHDK; CDR2 reads SYGVNS. The CDR3 loop spans 16 amino acids.

This clonotype showed up just a few times. The chain joins TRBV20-1 to TRBJ2-4; TRBD2 agrees at 7 bases. The J segment lost 1 base and the V segment lost 5 bases, leaving 11 bases of the junction unmatched. Germline CDR1 is DFQATT and CDR2 is SNEGSKA (reference sequence). This CDR3 comprises 16 residues. The CDR3: CSALRLANSAKNIQYF. For the CDR3, the DNA is TGCAGTGCTCTGAGACTAGCCAACTCCGCCAAAAACATTCAGTACTTC.

This clonotype was counted a few times. V usage is TRBV10-3 and J usage is TRBJ2-1; 7 bases are shared with TRBD1. V lost 6 bases to trimming and J lost 3 bases; unmatched junction nucleotides: 2. Germline CDR1 and CDR2: ENHRY and SYGVKD. The CDR3 sequence is 13 residues long. The CDR3 spells CAIRRDSYNEQFF. In DNA form, the CDR3 reads TGTGCCATCAGACGGGACAGCTACAATGAGCAGTTCTTC.

The chain employs TRBV10-2 and TRBJ2-3; weak D call: TRBD2 (6 bases). Trimming cost V 8 bases and J 4 bases, with 19 bases left between them. CDR1 WSHSY and CDR2 SAAADI come from the germline V gene. The CDR3 is 15 residues long. The CDR3 loop is CASAETSFGSDTQYF. DNA of the CDR3: TGCGCCAGCGCCGAGACTAGTTTCGGCTCAGATACGCAGTATTTT.

This clonotype was detected a few times. The J gene is TRBJ2-5, the V gene TRBV27; D is possibly TRBD1 (5 bases). Near its end, the DNA agrees better with TRBJ2-7, so the J call may be wrong. This CDR3 region has 14 residues. Germline CDR1 reads MNHEY; CDR2 reads SMNVEV (reference sequence). Here the CDR3 reads CASSFRPQGYEQYF. CDR3 nucleotides: TGTGCCAGCAGTTTCCGCCCTCAGGGATACGAGCAGTACTTC.